This TCR beta chain was obtained from a study of blood T cell repertoires in COVID-19. The overall study: The United States, Italy and Spain supplied acute and convalescent COVID-19 samples. T cells, B-cell-depleted T cells, or PBMCs provided the cDNA or gDNA that served as material.

The germline CDR1 and CDR2 sequences are SGHTA and FQGNSA. This CDR3 region has 14 residues. The V gene lost 3 bases and the J gene lost 7 bases, with 10 bases spanning the gap. Authors' analysis steps: Reference gene primers were amplified, and this amplification served to estimate nucleated cell counts. Profiling relied on immunoSEQ multiplex PCR, and the TCRdb table lists in-frame clones only, not all of them. Clonal size and the V and J genes are those of that table, whereas D and trimming came from the DNA. The sample holds 230,000 or so clones, 65% to 90% seen once. The V gene is TRBV7-2, the J gene TRBJ1-6, with D perhaps TRBD1 (6 bases). The sample comprised peripheral blood. This clonotype was sampled from a woman in her 40s who had recovered from COVID-19. The CDR3 sequence is CASSLGRGNSPLHF. The CDR3 region has the DNA TGTGCCAGCAGCTTGGGCAGGGGAAATTCACCCCTCCACTTT.